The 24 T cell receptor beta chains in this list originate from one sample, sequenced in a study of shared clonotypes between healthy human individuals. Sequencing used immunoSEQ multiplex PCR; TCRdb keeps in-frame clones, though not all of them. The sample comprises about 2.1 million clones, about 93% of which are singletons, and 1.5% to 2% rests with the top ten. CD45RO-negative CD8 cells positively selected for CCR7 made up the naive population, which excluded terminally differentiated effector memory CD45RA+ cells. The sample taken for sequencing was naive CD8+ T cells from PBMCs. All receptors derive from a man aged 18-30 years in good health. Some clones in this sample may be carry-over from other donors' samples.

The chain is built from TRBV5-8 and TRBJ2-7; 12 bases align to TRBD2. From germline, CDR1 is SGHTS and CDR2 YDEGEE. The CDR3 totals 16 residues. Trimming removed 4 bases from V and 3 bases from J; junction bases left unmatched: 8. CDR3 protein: CASSPGLAGWVYEQYF. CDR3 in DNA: TGTGCCAGCAGCCCAGGACTAGCGGGATGGGTCTACGAGCAGTACTTC. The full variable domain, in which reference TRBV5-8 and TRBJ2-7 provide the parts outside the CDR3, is EAGVTQSPTHLIKTRGQQATLRCSPISGHTSVYWYQQALGLGLQFLLWYDEGEERNRGNFPPRFSGRQFPNYSSELNVNALELEDSALYLCASSPGLAGWVYEQYFGPGTRLTVT.

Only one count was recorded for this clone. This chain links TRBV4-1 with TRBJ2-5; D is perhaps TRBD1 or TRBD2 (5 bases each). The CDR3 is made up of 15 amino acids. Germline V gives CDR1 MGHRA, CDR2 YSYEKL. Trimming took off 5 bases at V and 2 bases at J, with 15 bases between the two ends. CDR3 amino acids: CASSFRDQQQETQYF. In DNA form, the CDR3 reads TGCGCCAGCAGCTTCCGGGACCAGCAACAAGAGACCCAGTACTTC.

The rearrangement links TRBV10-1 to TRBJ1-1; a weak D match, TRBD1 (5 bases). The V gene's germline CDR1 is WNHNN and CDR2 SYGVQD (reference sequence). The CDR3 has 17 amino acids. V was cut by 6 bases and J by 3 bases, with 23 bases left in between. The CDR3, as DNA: TGCGCCAGCAGCAGCGACAAGGCAGGGTTTAATGACACTGAAGCTTTCTTT. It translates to CASSSDKAGFNDTEAFF.

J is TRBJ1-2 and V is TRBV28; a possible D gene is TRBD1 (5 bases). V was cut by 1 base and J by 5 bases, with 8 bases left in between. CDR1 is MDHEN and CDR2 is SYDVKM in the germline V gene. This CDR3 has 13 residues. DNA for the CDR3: TGTGCCAGCAGTTTATTAGCAGGGTATGGCTACACCTTC. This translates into CASSLLAGYGYTF.

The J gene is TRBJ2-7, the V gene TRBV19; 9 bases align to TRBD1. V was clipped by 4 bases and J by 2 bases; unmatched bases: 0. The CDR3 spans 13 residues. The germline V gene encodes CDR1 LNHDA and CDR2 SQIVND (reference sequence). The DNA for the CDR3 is TGTGCCAGTAGTAGGACAGGGGCCTACGAGCAGTACTTC. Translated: CASSRTGAYEQYF.

The CDR3 here is CASRLQGAVYEQYF. CDR3 nucleotide sequence: TGTGCCAGCAGACTACAGGGGGCTGTGTACGAGCAGTACTTC. The chain joins TRBV28 to TRBJ2-7; 9 nucleotides agree with TRBD1. Trimming took 6 bases from V and 4 from J; bases not matched to a gene: 7. Germline lookup yields CDR1 MDHEN and CDR2 SYDVKM. The length of the CDR3 is 14 residues.

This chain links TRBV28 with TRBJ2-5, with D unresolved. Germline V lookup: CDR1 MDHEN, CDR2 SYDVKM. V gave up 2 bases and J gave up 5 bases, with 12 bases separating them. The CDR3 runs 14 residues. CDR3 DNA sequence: TGTGCCAGCAGTTTACTCCTCCGGCGGGAGACCCAGTACTTC. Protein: CASSLLLRRETQYF.

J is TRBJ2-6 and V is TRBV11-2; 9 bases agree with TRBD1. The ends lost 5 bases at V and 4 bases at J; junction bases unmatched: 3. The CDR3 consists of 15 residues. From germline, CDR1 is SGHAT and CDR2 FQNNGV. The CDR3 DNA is TGTGCCAGCAGCCCACAGGGGGCCGGGGCCAACGTCCTGACTTTC. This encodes CASSPQGAGANVLTF.

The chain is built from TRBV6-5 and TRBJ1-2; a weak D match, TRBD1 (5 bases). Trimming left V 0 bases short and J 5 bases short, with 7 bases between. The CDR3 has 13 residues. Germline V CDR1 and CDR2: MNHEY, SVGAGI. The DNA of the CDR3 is TGTGCCAGCAGTTACTCAGGGGAGTATGGCTACACCTTC. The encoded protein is CASSYSGEYGYTF.

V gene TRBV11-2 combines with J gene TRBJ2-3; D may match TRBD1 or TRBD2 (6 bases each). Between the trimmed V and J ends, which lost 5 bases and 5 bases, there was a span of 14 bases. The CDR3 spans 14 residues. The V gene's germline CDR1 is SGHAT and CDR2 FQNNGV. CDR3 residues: CASSQRGRIDTQYF. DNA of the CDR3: TGTGCCAGCAGCCAACGGGGGCGGATAGATACGCAGTATTTT.

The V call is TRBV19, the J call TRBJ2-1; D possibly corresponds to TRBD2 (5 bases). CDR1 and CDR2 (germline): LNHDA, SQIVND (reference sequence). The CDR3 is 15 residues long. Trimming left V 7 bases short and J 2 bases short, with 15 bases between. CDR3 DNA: TGTGCCAGTAAAGCGGAAGACTTCCCCTACAATGAGCAGTTCTTC. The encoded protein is CASKAEDFPYNEQFF.

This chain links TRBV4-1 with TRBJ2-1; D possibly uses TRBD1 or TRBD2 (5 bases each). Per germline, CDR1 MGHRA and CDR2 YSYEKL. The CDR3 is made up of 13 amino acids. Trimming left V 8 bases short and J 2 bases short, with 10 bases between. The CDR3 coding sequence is TGCGCCAGCTGGGACGGGACCTACAATGAGCAGTTCTTC. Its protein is CASWDGTYNEQFF.

This chain's CDR3 is CASCYLGGELFF. In nucleotides, the CDR3 is TGCGCCAGCTGCTACTTAGGGGGGGAGCTGTTTTTT. The J gene is TRBJ2-2, the V gene TRBV4-3, with D uncertain. The CDR3 loop spans 12 amino acids. V was cut by 8 bases and J by 8 bases, with 12 bases left in between. Germline CDR1 is LGHNA and CDR2 is YSLEER.

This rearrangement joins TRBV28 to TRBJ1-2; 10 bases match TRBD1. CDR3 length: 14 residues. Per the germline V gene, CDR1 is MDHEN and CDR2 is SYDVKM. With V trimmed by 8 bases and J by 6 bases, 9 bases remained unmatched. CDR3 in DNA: TGTGCCAGCGGCCTATTAGGGACAGGGGATGGCTACACCTTC. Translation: CASGLLGTGDGYTF.

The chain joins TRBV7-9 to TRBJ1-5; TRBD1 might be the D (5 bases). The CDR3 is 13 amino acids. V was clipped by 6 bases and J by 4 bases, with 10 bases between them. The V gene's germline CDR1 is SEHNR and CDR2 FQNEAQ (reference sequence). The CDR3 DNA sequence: TGTGCCAGCAGGGGAGGGGTAAATCAGCCCCAGCATTTT. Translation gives CASRGGVNQPQHF. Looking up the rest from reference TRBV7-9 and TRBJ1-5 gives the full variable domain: DTGVSQNPRHKITKRGQNVTFRCDPISEHNRLYWYRQTLGQGPEFLTYFQNEAQLEKSRLLSDRFSAERPKGSFSTLEIQRTEQGDSAMYLCASRGGVNQPQHFGDGTRLSIL.

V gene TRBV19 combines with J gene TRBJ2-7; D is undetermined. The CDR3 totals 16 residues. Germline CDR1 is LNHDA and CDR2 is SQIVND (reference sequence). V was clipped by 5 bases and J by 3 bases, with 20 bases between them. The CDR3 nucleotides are TGTGCCAGTAGTTCACACCCTCGTCAGGCCGGCTACGAGCAGTACTTC. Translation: CASSSHPRQAGYEQYF.

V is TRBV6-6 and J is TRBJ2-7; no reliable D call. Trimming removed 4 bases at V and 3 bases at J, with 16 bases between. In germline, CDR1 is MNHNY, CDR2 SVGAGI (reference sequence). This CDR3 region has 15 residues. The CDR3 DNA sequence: TGTGCCAGCAGTTTTTACGACGATCTCGGCTACGAGCAGTACTTC. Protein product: CASSFYDDLGYEQYF.

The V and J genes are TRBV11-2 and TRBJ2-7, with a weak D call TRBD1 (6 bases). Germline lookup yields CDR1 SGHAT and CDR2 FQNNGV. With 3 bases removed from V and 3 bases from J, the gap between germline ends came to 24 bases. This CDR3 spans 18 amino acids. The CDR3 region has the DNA TGTGCCAGCAGCTTGCCCCTACCCCGCTGGGACAACTACTACGAGCAGTACTTC. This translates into CASSLPLPRWDNYYEQYF.

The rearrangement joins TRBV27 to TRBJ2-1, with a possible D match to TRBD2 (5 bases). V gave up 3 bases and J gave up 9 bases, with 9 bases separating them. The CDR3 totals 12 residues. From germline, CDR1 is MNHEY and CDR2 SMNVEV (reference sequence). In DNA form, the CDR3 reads TGTGCCAGCAGTTTTCTCGGGGTTGAGCAGTTCTTC. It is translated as CASSFLGVEQFF.

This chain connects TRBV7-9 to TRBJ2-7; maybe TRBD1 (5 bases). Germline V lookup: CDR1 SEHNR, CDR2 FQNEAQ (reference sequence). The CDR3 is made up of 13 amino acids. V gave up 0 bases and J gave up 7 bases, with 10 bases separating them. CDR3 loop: CASSLAHPGEQYF. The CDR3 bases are TGTGCCAGCAGCTTAGCGCACCCAGGGGAGCAGTACTTC. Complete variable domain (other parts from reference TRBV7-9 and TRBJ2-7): DTGVSQNPRHKITKRGQNVTFRCDPISEHNRLYWYRQTLGQGPEFLTYFQNEAQLEKSRLLSDRFSAERPKGSFSTLEIQRTEQGDSAMYLCASSLAHPGEQYFGPGTRLTVT.

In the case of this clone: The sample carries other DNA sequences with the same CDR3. The CDR3 is CASSLNRGPYEQYF. The CDR3 coding sequence is TGTGCCAGCAGTTTAAATCGGGGTCCCTACGAGCAGTACTTC. The V and J genes are TRBV28 and TRBJ2-7; a possible D gene is TRBD2 (5 bases). V lost 2 bases to trimming and J lost 2 bases, with 10 bases between them. The CDR3 runs 14 residues. Germline CDR1 is MDHEN and CDR2 is SYDVKM.

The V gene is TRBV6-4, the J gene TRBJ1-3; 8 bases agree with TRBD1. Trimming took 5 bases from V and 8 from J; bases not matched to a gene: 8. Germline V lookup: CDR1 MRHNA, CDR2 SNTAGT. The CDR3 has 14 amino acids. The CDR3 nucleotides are TGTGCCAGCAGTTTTTGGACAGGGCTGGACACCATATATTTT. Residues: CASSFWTGLDTIYF.

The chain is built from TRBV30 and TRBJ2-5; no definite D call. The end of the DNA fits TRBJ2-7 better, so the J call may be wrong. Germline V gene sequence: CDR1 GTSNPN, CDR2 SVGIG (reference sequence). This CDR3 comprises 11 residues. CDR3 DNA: TGTGCCTGGAGTGCAAGGCACGAGCAGTACTTC. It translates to CAWSARHEQYF.

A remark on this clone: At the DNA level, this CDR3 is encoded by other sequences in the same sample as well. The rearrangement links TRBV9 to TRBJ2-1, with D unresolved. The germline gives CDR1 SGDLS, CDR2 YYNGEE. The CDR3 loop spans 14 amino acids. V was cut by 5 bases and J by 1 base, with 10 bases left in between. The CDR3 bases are TGTGCCAGCAGTTCGGGTGGGTCCTACAATGAGCAGTTCTTC. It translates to CASSSGGSYNEQFF.